This T cell receptor beta chain was retrieved from a study of blood T cell repertoires in COVID-19. Turning to the study itself: Specimens from acute and convalescent COVID-19 originated in the United States, Italy and Spain. PBMCs, B-cell-depleted T cells, or T cells were the source of the cDNA or gDNA that made up the material.

J lost 5 bases, V lost 4 bases, and 7 bases had no gene match. Germline V gene lookup returns CDR1 SGDLS and CDR2 YYNGEE. This CDR3 has 15 amino acids. Each participant's cohort was designated according to participant-reported clinical history. Authors' methods: Scientists estimated how many nucleated cells there were by amplifying reference gene primers. Some clones are missing from TCRdb's copy, which holds only in-frame ones; the method was immunoSEQ multiplex PCR. Clone size and the V and J calls come from that table; the DNA yielded D and trimming. The sample has 300,000 to 450,000 clones; about 88% are singletons. This clone was picked up one time.

The sequence was obtained from a woman aged 18-29 years who had recovered from COVID-19. The gene calls are TRBV9 and TRBJ2-2; the match to TRBD2 covers 8 bases. The sample consisted of PBMCs or T cells enriched from blood (not recorded which). The CDR3 DNA follows: TGTGCCAGCAGCTCGGGGGGGATGGCAACCGGGGAGCTGTTTTTT. It specifies CASSSGGMATGELFF.